This TCR beta chain was identified in a study of shared clonotypes between healthy human individuals. Using immunoSEQ multiplex PCR, the repertoire was profiled, and TCRdb retains in-frame clones only, with some absent. This sample has 490,000 or so clones, with approximately 79% found just once. Deletions cut 6 bases from V and 2 bases from J, with 18 bases between. There are 16 residues in the CDR3. Germline V gives CDR1 ENHRY, CDR2 SYGVKD. Sequenced sample: PBMCs. This receptor was obtained from a woman aged 40 to 50 in good health. Some clones in this sample may be carry-over from other donors' samples. The rearrangement joins TRBV10-3 to TRBJ2-3; D possibly corresponds to TRBD1 (6 bases). CDR3 region: CAIRDSQGTNTDTQYF. CDR3 nucleotide sequence: TGTGCCATCAGGGACTCACAGGGAACCAACACAGATACGCAGTATTTT.